These T cell receptor beta chains were read from a single sample in a study of CD8 T cells in Susac syndrome. A single record per CDR3 protein comes from TCRdb applying MiXCR to the immunoSEQ multiplex PCR reads. The data show fewer than 90,000 distinct CDR3 sequences, with approximately 93% seen just once and around 0.45% held by the top ten. The sequencing sample was made of CD8+ T cells from PBMCs. The origin of the receptors is a human donor with Susac syndrome. Each CDR3 is given with its conserved first and last residue. D genes are given only for firm matches. Not every row has a clone size; where given, it reads once, few, many or a size class.

abundance: -
j_gene: TRBJ2-1
d_gene: -
v_gene: TRBV27
CDR3nt: TGTGCCAGCAGTTTATCTGGCAGGCCTTACAATGAGCAGTTCTTC
CDR3aa: CASSLSGRPYNEQFF

abundance: -
j_gene: TRBJ1-1
d_gene: -
v_gene: TRBV6-6
CDR3nt: TGTGCCAGCAGTTACGGAGGACAGAGCGGTTCGGAAGCTTTCTTT
CDR3aa: CASSYGGQSGSEAFF

abundance: -
j_gene: TRBJ2-7
d_gene: -
v_gene: TRBV12-3/TRBV12-4
CDR3nt: TGTGCCAGCAGAACAGGGAACTCCTACGAGCAGTACTTC
CDR3aa: CASRTGNSYEQYF

abundance: -
j_gene: TRBJ2-7
d_gene: -
v_gene: TRBV2
CDR3nt: TGTGCCAGCAGCCGAGGACCGTCCTACGAGCAGTACTTC
CDR3aa: CASSRGPSYEQYF

abundance: -
j_gene: TRBJ1-6
d_gene: -
v_gene: TRBV4-1
CDR3nt: TGCGCCAGCAGCCAAGGACAGGTGCCCGGTTCACCCCTCCACTTT
CDR3aa: CASSQGQVPGSPLHF

abundance: -
j_gene: TRBJ2-7
d_gene: -
v_gene: TRBV7-8
CDR3nt: TGTGCCAGCAGCTTAGGTCTCGGGCAGGGGGGCTCCTACGAGCAGTACTTC
CDR3aa: CASSLGLGQGGSYEQYF

abundance: -
j_gene: TRBJ2-3
d_gene: TRBD2
v_gene: TRBV6-5
CDR3nt: TGTGCCAGCAGAGATAAGAGGGGAGGGGATACGCAGTATTTT
CDR3aa: CASRDKRGGDTQYF

abundance: -
j_gene: TRBJ1-2
d_gene: -
v_gene: TRBV20-1
CDR3nt: TGCAGTGCTAGAGATCTGAGACGGATAGATGGCTACACCTTC
CDR3aa: CSARDLRRIDGYTF

abundance: -
j_gene: TRBJ2-1
d_gene: TRBD2
v_gene: TRBV5-4
CDR3nt: TGTGCCAGCAGCTTTGGGGGGGGGTCCTACAATGAGCAGTTCTTC
CDR3aa: CASSFGGGSYNEQFF

abundance: few
j_gene: TRBJ1-5
d_gene: -
v_gene: TRBV19
CDR3nt: TGTGCCAGTAGTAAACCGCCATCAGAGCCCCAGCATTTT
CDR3aa: CASSKPPSEPQHF

abundance: once
j_gene: TRBJ2-2
d_gene: TRBD2
v_gene: TRBV9
CDR3nt: TGTGCCAGCAGCGTAGGGGGGGGGAAGGTCGGGGAGCTGTTTTTT
CDR3aa: CASSVGGGKVGELFF

abundance: once
j_gene: TRBJ1-4
d_gene: -
v_gene: TRBV2
CDR3nt: TGTGCCAGCAGTGAAAACGACCTGAGGGTTAATGAAAAACTGTTTTTT
CDR3aa: CASSENDLRVNEKLFF

abundance: -
j_gene: TRBJ2-3
d_gene: -
v_gene: TRBV27
CDR3nt: TGTGCCAGCAGTTTTGGGGTAAGAGATACGCAGTATTTT
CDR3aa: CASSFGVRDTQYF

abundance: -
j_gene: TRBJ1-2
d_gene: -
v_gene: TRBV19
CDR3nt: TGTGCCAGTAGATACGGAAATTTAGGTGGCTACACCTTC
CDR3aa: CASRYGNLGGYTF

abundance: -
j_gene: TRBJ2-3
d_gene: -
v_gene: TRBV4-3
CDR3nt: TGCGCCAGCAGCCACGTTGTCCGGGACACCCCTGCGGATACGCAGTATTTT
CDR3aa: CASSHVVRDTPADTQYF

abundance: -
j_gene: TRBJ2-5
d_gene: TRBD2
v_gene: TRBV5-1
CDR3nt: TGCGCCAGCAGCTTGGTCCCGGGGGGGCCGTTTAAAGAGACCCAGTACTTC
CDR3aa: CASSLVPGGPFKETQYF

abundance: -
j_gene: TRBJ2-3
d_gene: TRBD2
v_gene: TRBV9
CDR3nt: TGTGCCAGCAGCGTAGAACTAGCGGGAGGTCCTCCGCAGTATTTT
CDR3aa: CASSVELAGGPPQYF

abundance: -
j_gene: TRBJ2-3
d_gene: TRBD2
v_gene: TRBV20-1
CDR3nt: TGCAGTGCTAGCGGGACTAGCGGCGAAGATACGCAGTATTTT
CDR3aa: CSASGTSGEDTQYF

abundance: -
j_gene: TRBJ2-1
d_gene: TRBD1
v_gene: TRBV6-1
CDR3nt: TGTGCCAGCAGTGAGCGGCGACAGGGCTACAATGAGCAGTTCTTC
CDR3aa: CASSERRQGYNEQFF

abundance: -
j_gene: TRBJ2-5
d_gene: -
v_gene: TRBV6-5
CDR3nt: TGTGCCAGCAGTTACTCGAGCCCGGACTCCTACCAAGAGACCCAGTACTTC
CDR3aa: CASSYSSPDSYQETQYF

abundance: -
j_gene: TRBJ2-7
d_gene: -
v_gene: TRBV7-2
CDR3nt: TGTGCCAGCGCACCGGGGAGATACGAGCAGTACTTC
CDR3aa: CASAPGRYEQYF

abundance: -
j_gene: TRBJ2-4
d_gene: -
v_gene: TRBV5-6
CDR3nt: TGTGCCAGCAGCTTGGGACTGCCACTAGCCAAAAACATTCAGTACTTC
CDR3aa: CASSLGLPLAKNIQYF

abundance: -
j_gene: TRBJ2-7
d_gene: -
v_gene: TRBV20-1
CDR3nt: TGCAGTGCTAGAGATGGGGGACCCGGGGAGCAGTACTTC
CDR3aa: CSARDGGPGEQYF

abundance: -
j_gene: TRBJ2-4
d_gene: TRBD1
v_gene: TRBV6-5
CDR3nt: TGTGCCAGCAGTTCACCCGAGACAGGGGTGTACATTCAGTACTTC
CDR3aa: CASSSPETGVYIQYF

abundance: -
j_gene: TRBJ2-1
d_gene: -
v_gene: TRBV5-1
CDR3nt: TGCGCCAGCAGCGTTGGCTGGGACAATGAGCAGTTCTTC
CDR3aa: CASSVGWDNEQFF

abundance: -
j_gene: TRBJ2-2
d_gene: TRBD2
v_gene: TRBV3-1
CDR3nt: TGTGCCAGCAGCAACCAACTAGCGGGGGACACCGGGGAGCTGTTTTTT
CDR3aa: CASSNQLAGDTGELFF

abundance: -
j_gene: TRBJ2-5
d_gene: -
v_gene: TRBV28
CDR3nt: TGTGCCAGCAGGGATGGGGGAAGGGAGACCCAGTACTTC
CDR3aa: CASRDGGRETQYF

abundance: -
j_gene: TRBJ1-1
d_gene: -
v_gene: TRBV20-1
CDR3nt: TGCAGTGCTAGCCACCCCGTGGGGACTGAAGCTTTCTTT
CDR3aa: CSASHPVGTEAFF

abundance: -
j_gene: TRBJ1-5
d_gene: -
v_gene: TRBV19
CDR3nt: TGTGCCAGTAGTATGGGGGGGAACAGCAATCAGCCCCAGCATTTT
CDR3aa: CASSMGGNSNQPQHF

abundance: -
j_gene: TRBJ1-6
d_gene: -
v_gene: TRBV6-4
CDR3nt: TGTGCCAGCAAGGCTCATAGCTCCTATAATTCACCCCTCCACTTT
CDR3aa: CASKAHSSYNSPLHF

abundance: -
j_gene: TRBJ1-1
d_gene: TRBD1
v_gene: TRBV25-1
CDR3nt: TGTGCCAGCAGTGCGGGCAGGGGGCTGGCTGAAGCTTTCTTT
CDR3aa: CASSAGRGLAEAFF

abundance: -
j_gene: TRBJ2-7
d_gene: -
v_gene: TRBV7-9
CDR3nt: TGTGCCAGCAGCTTATATATCTCCTACGAGCAGTACTTC
CDR3aa: CASSLYISYEQYF

abundance: once
j_gene: TRBJ2-1
d_gene: -
v_gene: TRBV9
CDR3nt: TGTGCCAGCAGTCCCGTGGGGGGGGCCTTCAATGAGCAGTTCTTC
CDR3aa: CASSPVGGAFNEQFF

abundance: -
j_gene: TRBJ1-2
d_gene: TRBD1
v_gene: TRBV27
CDR3nt: TGTGCCAGCACCAAGGCCGGGACAGGGCCTAACTATGGCTACACCTTC
CDR3aa: CASTKAGTGPNYGYTF

abundance: -
j_gene: TRBJ2-2
d_gene: TRBD2
v_gene: TRBV5-4
CDR3nt: TGTGCCAGCAGCTTCCTAGCGGGAGGTCGGGCCGGGGAGCTGTTTTTT
CDR3aa: CASSFLAGGRAGELFF

abundance: -
j_gene: TRBJ2-5
d_gene: -
v_gene: TRBV5-4
CDR3nt: TGTGCCAGCAGCTTTTATCCGAGCGGCCAAGAGACCCAGTACTTC
CDR3aa: CASSFYPSGQETQYF

abundance: once
j_gene: TRBJ1-2
d_gene: -
v_gene: TRBV12-3/TRBV12-4
CDR3nt: TGTGCCAGCAGCCCTTGGACAGCAAACTATGGCTACACCTTC
CDR3aa: CASSPWTANYGYTF

abundance: -
j_gene: TRBJ2-1
d_gene: TRBD1
v_gene: TRBV9
CDR3nt: TGTGCCAGCAGCATCTCAGCCGGGACAGCTTACAATGAGCAGTTCTTC
CDR3aa: CASSISAGTAYNEQFF

abundance: -
j_gene: TRBJ1-1
d_gene: -
v_gene: TRBV12-3/TRBV12-4
CDR3nt: TGTGCCAGCAGTTTGAAGGGTCTTGACGACACTGAAGCTTTCTTT
CDR3aa: CASSLKGLDDTEAFF

abundance: -
j_gene: TRBJ2-2
d_gene: -
v_gene: TRBV7-6
CDR3nt: TGTGCCAGCAGCTTAATAAGCACCGGGGAGCTGTTTTTT
CDR3aa: CASSLISTGELFF

abundance: -
j_gene: TRBJ2-1
d_gene: -
v_gene: TRBV19
CDR3nt: TGTGCCAGTAGTATAGTCCCCCTGGGTGAGCAGTTCTTC
CDR3aa: CASSIVPLGEQFF

abundance: -
j_gene: TRBJ1-5
d_gene: -
v_gene: TRBV5-5
CDR3nt: TGTGCCAGCAGCTTTTCACAGCTTAGCAATCAGCCCCAGCATTTT
CDR3aa: CASSFSQLSNQPQHF

abundance: -
j_gene: TRBJ1-6
d_gene: -
v_gene: TRBV7-9
CDR3nt: TGTGCCAGCAGCTATTCGGTGGATAATTCACCCCTCCACTTT
CDR3aa: CASSYSVDNSPLHF

abundance: -
j_gene: TRBJ2-2
d_gene: -
v_gene: TRBV27
CDR3nt: TGTGCCAGCAGTTTATCAGGCACCGGGGAGCTGTTTTTT
CDR3aa: CASSLSGTGELFF

abundance: -
j_gene: TRBJ2-7
d_gene: TRBD2
v_gene: TRBV12-3/TRBV12-4
CDR3nt: TGTGCCAGCAGACCCCTACTAGCGGGAGGGCCTTACGAGCAGTACTTC
CDR3aa: CASRPLLAGGPYEQYF

abundance: once
j_gene: TRBJ2-3
d_gene: TRBD2
v_gene: TRBV11-2
CDR3nt: TGTGCCAGCAGCTTACTGGGTTACGAGCGGGGAGATTTCCATACGCAGTATTTT
CDR3aa: CASSLLGYERGDFHTQYF

abundance: -
j_gene: TRBJ2-1
d_gene: TRBD2
v_gene: TRBV28
CDR3nt: TGTGCCAGCAGCCTCGGAACTAGCGGGAAAAATGAGCAGTTCTTC
CDR3aa: CASSLGTSGKNEQFF

abundance: -
j_gene: TRBJ2-1
d_gene: -
v_gene: TRBV7-8
CDR3nt: TGTGCCAGCAGCAGAAGAGGCCGTGGATACAATGAGCAGTTCTTC
CDR3aa: CASSRRGRGYNEQFF

abundance: -
j_gene: TRBJ2-3
d_gene: TRBD1
v_gene: TRBV28
CDR3nt: TGTGCCAGCATCCGGGACAGGGCCGCAGATACGCAGTATTTT
CDR3aa: CASIRDRAADTQYF

abundance: -
j_gene: TRBJ2-7
d_gene: -
v_gene: TRBV15
CDR3nt: TGTGCCACCAGACTTATCGCCGCAGGTCAGACCCGCTACGAGCAGTACTTC
CDR3aa: CATRLIAAGQTRYEQYF

abundance: -
j_gene: TRBJ1-2
d_gene: TRBD1
v_gene: TRBV6-1
CDR3nt: TGTGCCAGCAGTGAAGGTATCAGGGGGGAGAGGAACTATGGCTACACCTTC
CDR3aa: CASSEGIRGERNYGYTF

abundance: once
j_gene: TRBJ2-5
d_gene: TRBD1
v_gene: TRBV12-3/TRBV12-4
CDR3nt: TGTGCCAGCAGTCGAAGGGGGCAGAGCGGACAAGAGACCCAGTACTTC
CDR3aa: CASSRRGQSGQETQYF

abundance: -
j_gene: TRBJ2-7
d_gene: TRBD1
v_gene: TRBV6-1
CDR3nt: TGTGCCAGCAGAGACGAACTCGGGACAGGGGGGCTTCGCGAGCAGTACTTC
CDR3aa: CASRDELGTGGLREQYF

abundance: -
j_gene: TRBJ1-2
d_gene: -
v_gene: TRBV9
CDR3nt: TGTGCCAGCACGGGACACTATGGCTACACCTTC
CDR3aa: CASTGHYGYTF

abundance: -
j_gene: TRBJ2-7
d_gene: -
v_gene: TRBV5-6
CDR3nt: TGTGCCAGCAGCTGGGGCGGGGAGCAGTACTTC
CDR3aa: CASSWGGEQYF